These 21 T cell receptor beta chains came from one sample sequenced in a study of blood T cell repertoires in COVID-19. Clones were read by immunoSEQ multiplex PCR, and TCRdb kept only the in-frame ones, dropping some. Of tens of thousands of clones in the sample, 83% are singletons; the top ten hold over 15%. The material sequenced was peripheral blood. The source is a man in his forties with acute or convalescent COVID-19.

The chain uses TRBV2 and TRBJ2-5; 9 bases line up with TRBD1. This CDR3 contains 16 residues. The V segment lost 7 bases and the J segment 1 base; nucleotides outside the gene matches: 10. Germline CDR1 and CDR2: SNHLY and FYNNEI. The CDR3 coding sequence is TGTGCCAGCACCTCCCTGACAGGGGGGCCCCAAGAGACCCAGTACTTC. It encodes CASTSLTGGPQETQYF. Filled out from reference TRBV2 and TRBJ2-5, the complete variable domain reads EPEVTQTPSHQVTQMGQEVILRCVPISNHLYFYWYRQILGQKVEFLVSFYNNEISEKSEIFDDQFSVERPDGSNFTLKIRSTKLEDSAMYFCASTSLTGGPQETQYFGPGTRLLVL.

The J gene is TRBJ2-5, the V gene TRBV11-2, with TRBD2 identical over 10 bases. The V and J ends lost 1 base and 5 bases, in that order; junction bases with no gene match: 10. Germline CDR1 and CDR2: SGHAT and FQNNGV. There are 17 residues in the CDR3. The CDR3 reads CASSLGLAGYRGETQYF. Written as DNA, the CDR3 is TGTGCCAGCAGCTTAGGACTAGCGGGTTACCGGGGGGAGACCCAGTACTTC.

This chain links TRBV19 with TRBJ1-5; D not certain. V gave up 6 bases and J gave up 0 bases, with 9 bases separating them. CDR1 and CDR2 (germline): LNHDA, SQIVND (reference sequence). This CDR3 is 14 amino acids long. CDR3 loop: CASSVYVSNQPQHF. CDR3 bases: TGTGCCAGTAGCGTGTATGTTAGCAATCAGCCCCAGCATTTT.

The V call is TRBV5-4, the J call TRBJ2-3, with 13 bases matching TRBD2. The ends lost 4 bases at V and 5 bases at J; junction bases unmatched: 4. This CDR3 spans 15 amino acids. The germline CDR1 and CDR2 sequences are SGHNT and YYREEE (reference sequence). CDR3 region: CASSRLAGGGDTQYF. In nucleotides, the CDR3 is TGTGCCAGCAGCAGACTAGCGGGGGGCGGAGATACGCAGTATTTT.

V gene TRBV5-6 combines with J gene TRBJ1-3; 7 nucleotides agree with TRBD1. CDR1 and CDR2 from the germline V gene are SGHDT and YYEEEE. The CDR3 extends over 18 amino acids. V lost 3 bases and J lost 0; bases outside the gene matches: 12. The DNA of the CDR3 is TGTGCCAGCAGCTACGTGGGACAGTTCAGAAGCTCTGGAAACACCATATATTTT. Translation gives CASSYVGQFRSSGNTIYF.

The chain links TRBV7-9 to TRBJ1-6; the match to TRBD1 covers 9 bases. Germline CDR1 SEHNR, CDR2 FQNEAQ (reference sequence). The CDR3 loop spans 15 amino acids. The ends lost 2 bases at V and 10 bases at J; junction bases unmatched: 6. The CDR3 DNA reads TGTGCCAGCAGCTTAAAGGGGGACAGGGTATCACCCCTCCACTTT. Translated: CASSLKGDRVSPLHF.

In DNA, the CDR3 is TGTGCCACCAGTGACAGGGGTGGGCAGCCCCAGCATTTT. Translating it yields CATSDRGGQPQHF. This chain connects TRBV24-1 to TRBJ1-5, with D possibly matching TRBD1 (6 bases). This CDR3 contains 13 residues. In germline, CDR1 is KGHDR, CDR2 SFDVKD. V was pared by 4 bases and J by 7 bases, with 10 bases between.

V and J are TRBV4-1 and TRBJ2-2; 10 positions match TRBD2. Germline-derived CDR1 and CDR2 are MGHRA and YSYEKL. The V segment lost 0 bases and the J segment 0 bases; nucleotides outside the gene matches: 10. The CDR3 extends over 20 amino acids. CDR3 protein: CASSQESGGGQLTNTGELFF. The CDR3 bases are TGCGCCAGCAGCCAAGAGAGCGGGGGGGGACAGTTAACGAACACCGGGGAGCTGTTTTTT.

CDR3 DNA sequence: TGTGCCAGCAGCCGAACAGGGGATAGCAATCAGCCCCAGCATTTT. It translates to CASSRTGDSNQPQHF. This chain links TRBV3-1 (or the pseudogene TRBV3-2) with TRBJ1-5; 7 bases match TRBD1. Germline trimming cut 4 bases from V and 0 bases from J; bases unmatched to any gene: 3. CDR1 and CDR2 (germline): LGHDT, YNNKEL (reference sequence). The CDR3 has 15 amino acids.

This chain links TRBV2 with TRBJ2-2; 9 nucleotides agree with TRBD2. V was clipped by 6 bases and J by 2 bases; unmatched bases: 7. The V gene's germline CDR1 is SNHLY and CDR2 FYNNEI. CDR3 length: 16 residues. The CDR3 DNA follows: TGTGCCAGCAGCCCCCGTCTAGCGGGAAACACCGGGGAGCTGTTTTTT. Its protein product is CASSPRLAGNTGELFF.

This clone was recorded a few times. The V call is TRBV21-1, the J call TRBJ1-3; TRBD1, the D gene given by the table, was not confirmed from the DNA. TRBV21-1 counts as a pseudogene. The CDR3 has 19 amino acids. The CDR3 reads CASSILAEGAISSGNTIYF. In DNA form, the CDR3 reads TGTGCCAGCAGCATCCTCGCCGAAGGGGCAATTAGCTCTGGAAACACCATATATTTT.

The rearrangement uses TRBV9 and TRBJ2-1; 9 bases align to TRBD1. V lost 0 bases to trimming and J lost 5 bases; unmatched junction nucleotides: 6. CDR1 and CDR2 (germline): SGDLS, YYNGEE. The CDR3 runs 16 residues. This CDR3 is CASSVEGQGSNNEQFF. The CDR3 DNA is TGTGCCAGCAGCGTAGAGGGACAGGGTTCTAACAATGAGCAGTTCTTC.

This chain connects TRBV6-5 to TRBJ1-3; 9 nucleotides agree with TRBD1. The CDR3 spans 15 residues. Germline lookup yields CDR1 MNHEY and CDR2 SVGAGI. V lost 7 bases to trimming and J lost 2 bases; unmatched junction nucleotides: 6. In DNA, the CDR3 is TGTGCCAGCACCCAGACAGGGGGTGCTGGAAACACCATATATTTT. Its translation: CASTQTGGAGNTIYF.

V and J are TRBV6-2 or TRBV6-3 and TRBJ2-7, with 9 bases fitting TRBD1. Looked up from germline, CDR1 is MNHEY and CDR2 is SVGEGT. The CDR3 spans 14 residues. Trimming took 4 bases from V and 4 from J; bases not matched to a gene: 5. CDR3 nucleotide sequence: TGTGCCAGCAGTTTACAGGGGGCGGTGTACGAGCAGTACGTC. It specifies CASSLQGAVYEQYV.

This clone was seen a handful of times. The identical CDR3 is also encoded by other nucleotide sequences in the sample. The chain employs TRBV29-1 and TRBJ1-1, with a possible D match to TRBD1 (5 bases). The V and J ends lost 6 bases and 5 bases respectively, with 13 bases between them. This CDR3 has 12 amino acids. Looked up from germline, CDR1 is SQVTM and CDR2 is ANQGSEA. The DNA for the CDR3 is TGCAGCGTCGCTCCTGGGGGGACTGAAGCTTTCTTT. Its protein product is CSVAPGGTEAFF.

This clone has just one count. This sequence joins TRBV2 and TRBJ2-7; perhaps TRBD1 as D (6 bases). This CDR3 comprises 15 residues. Germline lookup yields CDR1 SNHLY and CDR2 FYNNEI. The V end was cut by 1 base, the J end by 2 bases, with 12 bases between. CDR3 region: CASSEGGTPAYEQYF. Here the CDR3 DNA reads TGTGCCAGCAGTGAAGGGGGGACACCGGCCTACGAGCAGTACTTC.

This sequence joins TRBV11-2 and TRBJ1-6; D call uncertain. V dropped 0 bases and J dropped 1 base, with 7 bases sitting between them. In germline, CDR1 is SGHAT, CDR2 FQNNGV. CDR3 size: 16 residues. The CDR3 loop is CASSLDTESYNSPLHF. As DNA, the CDR3 is TGTGCCAGCAGCTTAGATACAGAATCCTATAATTCACCCCTCCACTTT. Looking up the rest from reference TRBV11-2 and TRBJ1-6 gives the full variable domain: EAGVAQSPRYKIIEKRQSVAFWCNPISGHATLYWYQQILGQGPKLLIQFQNNGVVDDSQLPKDRFSAERLKGVDSTLKIQPAKLEDSAVYLCASSLDTESYNSPLHFGNGTRLTVT.

The genes are TRBV27 and TRBJ1-5; D remains ambiguous. The CDR3 is 16 amino acids. Trimming pared 2 bases from V and 7 bases from J, leaving 18 bases between. Germline loops: CDR1 MNHEY, CDR2 SMNVEV (reference sequence). In DNA, the CDR3 is TGTGCCAGCAGTTTAGAATACTTAGGAACGGGACAGCCCCAGCATTTT. Its protein is CASSLEYLGTGQPQHF.

The rearrangement uses TRBV20-1 and TRBJ2-3; no reliable D call. There are 13 residues in the CDR3. V was trimmed by 3 bases and J by 2 bases, leaving 9 bases between them. Looked up from germline, CDR1 is DFQATT and CDR2 is SNEGSKA (reference sequence). CDR3 nucleotide sequence: TGCAGTGCTAGTATCGTAGTCACAGATACGCAGTATTTT. Translation: CSASIVVTDTQYF.

This chain links TRBV5-1 with TRBJ1-4; 8 positions match TRBD1. The V segment lost 4 bases and the J segment 2 bases; nucleotides outside the gene matches: 4. The CDR3 runs to 15 residues. CDR1 SGHRS and CDR2 YFSETQ come from the germline V gene. CDR3 nucleotides: TGCGCCAGCAGCCGGACAGGGCCCACTAATGAAAAACTGTTTTTT. Residues: CASSRTGPTNEKLFF. Using reference TRBV5-1 and TRBJ1-4 for the parts outside the CDR3, the full variable domain is KAGVTQTPRYLIKTRGQQVTLSCSPISGHRSVSWYQQTPGQGLQFLFEYFSETQRNKGNFPGRFSGRQFSNSRSEMNVSTLELGDSALYLCASSRTGPTNEKLFFGSGTQLSVL.

This rearrangement joins TRBV10-3 to TRBJ2-3; 9 bases line up with TRBD1. Germline V CDR1 and CDR2: ENHRY, SYGVKD. V trimming: 10 bases; J trimming: 6 bases; junction bases outside the gene matches: 5. The CDR3 extends over 12 amino acids. The CDR3 DNA reads as TGTGCCACCCGACAGGGGGTGGATACGCAGTATTTT. This codes for CATRQGVDTQYF.